This T cell receptor (beta chain) is from a study of T cells in Graves' hyperthyroidism and ophthalmopathy. This clonotype was recorded many times. Its matching antigen is unknown. Notes on the study in general: In blood, most of the thyroid clonotypes expanded above 0.001 were also present. A model built on 13 V-J features separated ophthalmopathy from stable hyperthyroidism.

This CDR3 comprises 16 residues. Trimming took off 4 bases at V and 0 bases at J, with 17 bases between the two ends. Germline CDR1 reads SGDLS; CDR2 reads YYNGEE. Amplification targeted TCR beta CDR3 regions from RNA transcripts. TCR CDR3 regions were first amplified by RT-PCR with HTBI primers. MiXCR, applied by TCRdb to the multiplex PCR reads, yields one record per CDR3 protein. The sample consists of 550,000 to 600,000 distinct CDR3 sequences, about 45% of them appearing once. Clinical symptoms, serum thyroxine and TRAb, thyroid ultrasound and orbital computed tomography together formed the diagnostic basis.

The chain has TRBV9 and TRBJ2-7; the D gene is possibly TRBD2 (6 bases). The receptor was derived from an adult woman with Graves' disease, either hyperthyroidism or ophthalmopathy (not recorded which). The sequenced sample consisted of peripheral blood or thyroid tissue (not recorded which). CDR3 region: CASSRSSGGGSYEQYF. In nucleotides, the CDR3 is TGTGCCAGCAGCCGCTCAAGTGGGGGAGGCTCCTACGAGCAGTACTTC.